This is a list of T cell receptor beta chains from one sample in a study of cytomegalovirus exposure and HLA in healthy donors. The method was immunoSEQ multiplex PCR; TCRdb's version includes in-frame clones alone and lacks a portion of them. The table shows approximately 100,000 clones, with over 60% occurring only once. Sequencing input: PBMCs. These receptors all stem from a female donor in good health and CMV-seropositive. Each CDR3 is given with its conserved first and last residue. A D gene is named only where the DNA matches it firmly. Rows give clone size only sometimes, using once, few, many, or a class for an expanded clone.

J	D	size	V	DNA	CDR3
TRBJ2-3	.	few	TRBV9	TGTGCCAGCAACCCGGGGGGCCTCCACGACGGTACGCAGTATTTT	CASNPGGLHDGTQYF
TRBJ1-5	.	.	TRBV19	TGTGCCAGTAGTCCTACTGGACAGATTCTACCGCATTTT	CASSPTGQILPHF
TRBJ2-2	TRBD1	.	TRBV7-6	TGTGCCAGCAGCTTATTACGGGGACAGGGAGACACCGGGGAGCTGTTTTTT	CASSLLRGQGDTGELFF
TRBJ2-2	TRBD2	.	TRBV6-5	TGTGCCAGCAGTTTAGGACTAGCCGCCGGGGAGCTGTTTTTT	CASSLGLAAGELFF
TRBJ1-5	.	few	TRBV18	TGTGCCAGCTCGACAAGGGGGACACGGAATCAGCCCCAGCATTTT	CASSTRGTRNQPQHF
TRBJ1-1	.	.	TRBV7-9	TGTGCCAGCAGCTATCAGGGGACTATGAACACTGAAGCTTTCTTT	CASSYQGTMNTEAFF
TRBJ1-2	.	.	TRBV2	TGTGCCAGCAGGGCGGGACTCGATGGCTACACCTTC	CASRAGLDGYTF
TRBJ1-2	TRBD1	.	TRBV5-6	TGTGCCAGCAGCTTGGCAGGACAGGTCCGCTACACCTTC	CASSLAGQVRYTF
TRBJ2-3	TRBD1	.	TRBV19	TGTGCCAGTAGTGTGGACAGGGGTGATACGCAGTATTTT	CASSVDRGDTQYF
TRBJ2-7	TRBD1	.	TRBV2	TGTGCCAGCAGGGGGACAGGGGGGAGGAACGAGCAGTACTTC	CASRGTGGRNEQYF
TRBJ1-4	TRBD1	few	TRBV5-1	TGCGCCAGCAGCTCAGCGGGGGGACAGGTGGGCGAAAAACTGTTTTTT	CASSSAGGQVGEKLFF
TRBJ2-7	.	.	TRBV19	TGTGCCAGTAGCCCAGCGGGCCCAATCCAGCAGTACTTC	CASSPAGPIQQYF
TRBJ1-2	.	.	TRBV30	TGTGCCTGGAGTGTACAAAGCTATGGCTACACCTTC	CAWSVQSYGYTF
TRBJ2-7	TRBD2	few	TRBV27	TGTGCCAGCAGCTCGGGACTAGCGGGGGCCTACGAGCAGTACTTC	CASSSGLAGAYEQYF
TRBJ2-1	.	.	TRBV6-5	TGTGCCAGCAGTTTCTCCCCCGGGGAGCAGTTCTTC	CASSFSPGEQFF
TRBJ2-7	.	.	TRBV11-2	TGTGCCAGCAGCCCTCCGGCGGTAGTCTCCTACGAGCAGTACTTC	CASSPPAVVSYEQYF
TRBJ2-7	TRBD1	.	TRBV7-2	TGTGCCAGCAGCTCCAGTTTGAGGACAGGCTACGAGCAGTACTTC	CASSSSLRTGYEQYF
TRBJ1-2	.	.	TRBV30	TGTGCCTGGACCAGCGGAATGGGGACTAGTGGCTACACCTTC	CAWTSGMGTSGYTF
TRBJ1-4	.	.	TRBV19	TGTGCCAGTAATGAGGCAGATAATGAAAAACTGTTTTTT	CASNEADNEKLFF
TRBJ2-3	TRBD1	.	TRBV19	TGTGCCAGTAGTAGACAGGGCGCAGATACGCAGTATTTT	CASSRQGADTQYF
TRBJ2-7	.	.	TRBV7-9	TGTGCCAGCAGCTTAGGCGGAACCTACGAGCAGTACTTC	CASSLGGTYEQYF
TRBJ2-5	TRBD2	.	TRBV9	TGTGCCAGCAGCGTAGCTACTCCAGCGGGGGTACAAGAGACCCAGTACTTC	CASSVATPAGVQETQYF
TRBJ2-1	.	.	TRBV15	TGTGCCACCAGCAGAGTAGCGGCGCCCTACAATGAGCAGTTCTTC	CATSRVAAPYNEQFF
TRBJ1-2	TRBD1	.	TRBV6-1	TGTGCCACATCCAGTACAGGGGCCTATGGCTACACCTTC	CATSSTGAYGYTF